What follows is one T cell receptor beta chain and its context. Its antigen has not been determined. Within one base of it there is no much larger clone, and no base qualities were kept. The sample originates from a study of blood T cell repertoires in COVID-19 (dated by TCRdb to 2020 to 2021). Notes on the research overall: Samples covering the acute and convalescent phases of COVID-19 were provided by collaborators in the United States, Italy and Spain. The material from the prospective study consisted of cDNA or gDNA derived from T cells, B-cell-depleted T cells, or PBMCs. The dataset comprised deeply sampled blood TCRbeta repertoires from subjects exposed to, actively infected with, or recovered from COVID-19. The repertoires were made available in a free public database intended to serve as a resource for research on the immune response to SARS-CoV-2. The samples were drawn from the first 160 participants of the ongoing ImmuneRACE study and from roughly 1,300 subjects provided by 6 global collaborators. Nearly every sample came with metadata listing a de-identified subject ID, COVID-19 status, age in years and sex. Where HLA class I and class II types were available, the types were taken from metadata supplied by the sample provider, not from assay-based typing.

TCRbeta CDR3 regions were amplified from genomic DNA using the immunoSEQ Assay, a bias-controlled multiplex PCR. Per the original workflow: The number of nucleated cells in each sample was estimated by amplification of reference gene primers within the assay. Sequence reads were collapsed and filtered to measure the absolute abundance of every unique TCRbeta CDR3 rearrangement. For each sample, productive Simpson clonality was calculated by taking the square root of Simpson's diversity index across productive rearrangements. TCRdb obtained this table from immuneACCESS and retained in-frame rearrangements with V and J assigned. These tables miss some clones; where compared with another copy, unresolved V genes account for less than half of the shortfall, and the remainder is unexplained. V, J and clone size are those of that table, while D and trimming were read from the DNA. The sample profile shows roughly 38,000 clones; around 81% of them were found once. The leading ten clones occupy approximately 37% of the sample.

Points the paper makes about the study in general: The quantity of clinical and demographic metadata differed by source and by participant and was supplied without curation.

Collaborating institutions collected whole blood in K2EDTA tubes following their own protocols. Collaborator samples were shipped for TCRbeta analysis as frozen whole blood, isolated PBMCs, or DNA extracted from either sample type. From the cysteine up to the phenylalanine, the CDR3 has a length of 15 residues. Only the CDR3 DNA stays, 45 bases, in frame from base 1. Here V drops 1 base and J drops 6 bases, and the junction holds 2 bases not matched to any gene. CDR1 SGHVS and CDR2 FNYEAQ are derived from the germline V gene. This TCR was recovered from a man aged 35 to 55 with active or convalescent COVID-19. Sequenced input: peripheral blood. This chain joins TRBV7-6 to TRBJ2-2, with 10 junctional bases fitting TRBD2. Here the CDR3 is given as CASSLGLAGAGELFF. The bases read TGTGCCAGCAGCTTAGGCCTAGCGGGGGCCGGGGAGCTGTTTTTT.